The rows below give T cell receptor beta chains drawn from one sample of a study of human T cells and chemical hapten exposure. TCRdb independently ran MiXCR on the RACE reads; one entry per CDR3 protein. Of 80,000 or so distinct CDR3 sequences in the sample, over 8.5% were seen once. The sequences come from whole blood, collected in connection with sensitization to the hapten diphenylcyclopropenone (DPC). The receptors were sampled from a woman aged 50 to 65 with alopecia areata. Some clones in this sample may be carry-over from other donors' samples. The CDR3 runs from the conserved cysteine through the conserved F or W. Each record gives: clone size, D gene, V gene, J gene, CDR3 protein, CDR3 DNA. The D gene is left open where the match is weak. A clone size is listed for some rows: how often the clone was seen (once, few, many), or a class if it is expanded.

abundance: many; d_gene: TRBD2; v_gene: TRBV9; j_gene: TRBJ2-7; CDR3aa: CASSPGTSHDEQYF; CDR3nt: TGTGCCAGCAGCCCCGGGACTAGCCACGACGAGCAGTACTTC
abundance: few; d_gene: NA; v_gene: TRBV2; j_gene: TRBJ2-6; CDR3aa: CASTTNRSGTKAGANVLTF; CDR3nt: TGTGCCAGCACCACCAATCGCTCTGGAACTAAAGCTGGGGCCAACGTCCTGACTTTC
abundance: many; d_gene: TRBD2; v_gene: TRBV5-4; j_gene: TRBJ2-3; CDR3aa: CASSIGLAGTSTDTQYF; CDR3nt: TGTGCCAGCAGCATAGGACTAGCGGGGACGAGCACAGATACGCAGTATTTT
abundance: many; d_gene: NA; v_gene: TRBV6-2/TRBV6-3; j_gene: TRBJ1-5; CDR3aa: CASSSLQDQPQHF; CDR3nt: TGTGCCAGCAGTTCCCTACAAGATCAGCCCCAGCATTTT
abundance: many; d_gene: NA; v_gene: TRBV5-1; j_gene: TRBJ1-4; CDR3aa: CASSLGPGSTNEKLFF; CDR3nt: TGCGCCAGCAGCTTGGGTCCGGGATCAACTAATGAAAAACTGTTTTTT
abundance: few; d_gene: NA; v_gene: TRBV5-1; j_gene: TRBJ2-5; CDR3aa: CASSFSPGEETQYF; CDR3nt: TGCGCCAGCAGCTTTTCGCCAGGAGAAGAGACCCAGTACTTC
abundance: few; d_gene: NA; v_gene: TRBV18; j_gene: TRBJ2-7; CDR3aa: CASSPIRHSYEQYF; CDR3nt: TGTGCCAGCTCACCAATCAGACACTCCTACGAGCAGTACTTC
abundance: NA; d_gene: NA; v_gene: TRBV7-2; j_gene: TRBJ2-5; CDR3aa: CASSLVPGGETQYF; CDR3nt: TGTGCCAGCAGCTTAGTTCCAGGAGGCGAGACCCAGTACTTC
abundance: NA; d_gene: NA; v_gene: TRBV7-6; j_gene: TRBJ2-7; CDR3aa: CASSHDQTPYEQYF; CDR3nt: TGTGCCAGCAGCCACGACCAAACCCCCTACGAGCAGTACTTC
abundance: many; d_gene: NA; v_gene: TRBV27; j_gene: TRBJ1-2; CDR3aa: CACRGVGPQGYTF; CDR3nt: TGTGCCTGCCGGGGGGTGGGACCCCAGGGCTACACCTTC
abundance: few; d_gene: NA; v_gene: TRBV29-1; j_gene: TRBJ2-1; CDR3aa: CSVHHNEQFF; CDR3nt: TGCAGCGTTCACCACAATGAGCAGTTCTTC
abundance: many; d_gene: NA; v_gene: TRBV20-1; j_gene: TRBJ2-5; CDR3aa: CSASPTPSSAVGEETQYF; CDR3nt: TGCAGTGCTAGCCCGACGCCCAGTTCCGCAGTGGGAGAAGAGACCCAGTACTTC
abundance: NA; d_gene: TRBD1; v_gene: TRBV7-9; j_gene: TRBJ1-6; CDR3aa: CASSLAGTAYSPLHF; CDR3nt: TGTGCCAGCAGCTTAGCGGGGACAGCCTATTCACCCCTCCACTTT
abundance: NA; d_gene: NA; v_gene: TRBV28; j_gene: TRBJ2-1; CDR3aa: CASSFWISYNEQFF; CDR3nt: TGTGCCAGCAGTTTTTGGATCTCCTACAATGAGCAGTTCTTC
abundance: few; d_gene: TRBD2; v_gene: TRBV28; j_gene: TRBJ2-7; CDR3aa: CASSLLAGVYEQYF; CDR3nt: TGTGCCAGCAGTTTACTAGCGGGAGTTTACGAGCAGTACTTC
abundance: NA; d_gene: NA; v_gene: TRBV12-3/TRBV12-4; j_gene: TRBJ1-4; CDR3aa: CASSAEKLFF; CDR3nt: TGTGCCAGCAGCGCAGAAAAACTGTTTTTT
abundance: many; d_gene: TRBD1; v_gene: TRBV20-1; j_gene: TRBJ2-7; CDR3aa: CSARSSRTGTREQYF; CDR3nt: TGCAGTGCTCGCTCTTCAAGGACAGGGACCCGGGAGCAGTACTTC
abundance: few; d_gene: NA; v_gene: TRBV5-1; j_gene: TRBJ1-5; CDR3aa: CASSLAANQPQHF; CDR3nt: TGCGCCAGCAGCTTGGCCGCAAATCAGCCCCAGCATTTT
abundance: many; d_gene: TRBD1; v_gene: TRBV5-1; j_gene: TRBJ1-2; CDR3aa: CASNAQGSAYGYTF; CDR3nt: TGCGCCAGCAACGCACAGGGGAGCGCCTATGGCTACACCTTC
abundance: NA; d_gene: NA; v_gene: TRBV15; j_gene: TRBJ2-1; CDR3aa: CATSRGTVNEQFF; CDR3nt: TGTGCCACCAGCAGAGGGACTGTCAATGAGCAGTTCTTC
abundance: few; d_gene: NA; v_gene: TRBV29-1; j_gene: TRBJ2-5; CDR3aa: CSVGTSATETQYF; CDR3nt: TGCAGCGTTGGTACCAGTGCTACGGAGACCCAGTACTTC
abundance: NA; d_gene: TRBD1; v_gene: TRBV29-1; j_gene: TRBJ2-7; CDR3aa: CSATDRGYEQYF; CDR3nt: TGCAGCGCCACCGACAGGGGCTACGAGCAGTACTTC
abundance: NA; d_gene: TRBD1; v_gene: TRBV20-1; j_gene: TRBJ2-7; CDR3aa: CSATDRAHEQYF; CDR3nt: TGCAGTGCTACAGACAGGGCCCACGAGCAGTACTTC
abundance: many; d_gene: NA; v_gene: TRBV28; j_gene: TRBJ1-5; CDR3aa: CASSLGGSGVNQPQHF; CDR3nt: TGTGCCAGCAGTTTAGGTGGCAGTGGGGTCAATCAGCCCCAGCATTTT